This T cell receptor (beta chain) was found in a study of CD8+ T cells in alopecia areata. Concerning this clone itself: As yet, its antigen is unknown.

The CDR3 is made up of 14 amino acids. V was shortened by 7 bases and J by 6 bases, with 19 bases between the two germline ends. The germline V gene has CDR1 SQVTM and CDR2 ANQGSEA. Following RNA extraction, reverse transcription yielded cDNA that acted as the sequencing template. Method: immunoSEQ multiplex PCR; TCRdb's copy keeps in-frame clones and lacks some. This table has 210,000 or so clones, approximately 67% appearing once. The treatment denotes: oral pan-JAK inhibitor, 5-10 mg twice daily. Overall study findings and caveats: In scalp and blood during tofacitinib, many expanded lesional clones persisted. Clonality exceeded that of normal scalp in lesional scalp, most notably in alopecia totalis/universalis. With just one nonresponder, it is still uncertain whether baseline CD8+ expansion relates to response.

The chain couples TRBV29-1 to TRBJ2-1; D is perhaps TRBD1 or TRBD2 (5 bases each). This TCR derives from a human donor with alopecia areata. The source was CD4+ T cells sorted from blood, collected between weeks 44 and 45, from a patient treated with tofacitinib. DNA of the CDR3: TGCAGCGGGGCACTCGGGACCTTCCCCAATGAGCAGTTCTTC. Its protein is CSGALGTFPNEQFF.